This section outlines one T cell receptor (beta chain) sequence together with its context. What it binds is not known. This sample's time point: persistent/refractory GD, antithyroid drugs over 5 years with positive TRAb. With RNA extracted from PBMCs as input, the TCR library was made. In this cohort, patients came from an endocrinology department located in Xi'an, China. Staff took around 8.6 milliliters of peripheral blood and put it into EDTA tubes. Per the germline V gene, CDR1 is MDHEN and CDR2 is SYDVKM. Trimming took 5 bases from V and 0 from J; bases not matched to a gene: 17. The CDR3 is made up of 20 amino acids. Library construction for TCR beta used iRepertoire HTBI primers and Arm-PCR of CDR3 regions. From the multiplex PCR reads, TCRdb called clonotypes with MiXCR, one entry per CDR3 protein. There are roughly 700,000 distinct CDR3 sequences in the sample; around 32% occur only once, and roughly 41% lies in the top ten.

The sample is drawn from a study of regulatory T cells in long-lasting Graves disease. Whole-study findings and limits: Public clonotype sharing was higher in persistent than newly diagnosed patients. The study found TRBV28, TRBJ1-2 and TRBJ2-5 favored in persistent disease.

This clonotype was sampled from a female donor with Graves disease. The rearrangement links TRBV28 to TRBJ2-3; 10 bases are shared with TRBD2. The sample consisted of peripheral blood mononuclear cells (PBMCs), taken when the disease was refractory, from a patient treated with antithyroid drugs. This chain's CDR3 is CASSPYGGLACAGSTDTQYF. In nucleotides, the CDR3 is TGTGCCAGCAGTCCTTATGGGGGACTAGCGTGTGCTGGTAGCACAGATACGCAGTATTTT. The whole variable domain, filled in from reference TRBV28 and TRBJ2-3, reads DVKVTQSSRYLVKRTGEKVFLECVQDMDHENMFWYRQDPGLGLRLIYFSYDVKMKEKGDIPEGYSVSREKKERFSLILESASTNQTSMYLCASSPYGGLACAGSTDTQYFGPGTRLTVL.